This T cell receptor beta chain comes out of a study of blood T cell repertoires in COVID-19. Study-level information: Samples came from the United States, Italy and Spain, spanning acute and convalescent COVID-19. The cDNA or gDNA used as material had been derived from T cells, B-cell-depleted T cells, or PBMCs.

Seattle participants joined during active infection and were tracked over time. TCRdb's copy holds only in-frame clones and misses some; the assay was immunoSEQ multiplex PCR. This sample has roughly 280,000 clones; roughly 86% occur once, and the top ten carry 5.2%. Germline V gene lookup returns CDR1 MDHEN and CDR2 SYDVKM. The CDR3 spans 17 residues. J was trimmed by 4 bases and V by 7 bases; bases with no gene match: 12. Sequenced sample: peripheral blood. The chain links TRBV28 to TRBJ2-2; 10 positions agree with TRBD1. This clonotype originated in a woman between 55 and 75 years old with COVID-19, enrolled during active disease. CDR3 nucleotides: TGTGCCAGCACCGCTGGGACAGGGGATTTAGGCACCGGGGAGCTGTTTTTT. This translates into CASTAGTGDLGTGELFF.